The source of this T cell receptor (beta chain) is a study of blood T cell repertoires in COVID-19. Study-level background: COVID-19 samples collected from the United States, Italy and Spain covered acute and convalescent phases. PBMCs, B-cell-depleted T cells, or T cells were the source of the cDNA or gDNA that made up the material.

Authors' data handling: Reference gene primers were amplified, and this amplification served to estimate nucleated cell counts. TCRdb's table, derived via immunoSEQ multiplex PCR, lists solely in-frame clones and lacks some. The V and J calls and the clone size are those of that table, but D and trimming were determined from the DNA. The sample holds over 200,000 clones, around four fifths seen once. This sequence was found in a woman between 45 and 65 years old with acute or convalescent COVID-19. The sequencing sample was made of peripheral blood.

CDR3 in DNA: TGTGCCAGTACGACGCGGGGGGCTAGCAATCAGCCCCAGCATTTT. Translation: CASTTRGASNQPQHF. This sequence joins TRBV19 and TRBJ1-5; D may be TRBD1 (6 bases). V lost 7 bases and J 0 bases, leaving 13 bases between the germline ends. The CDR3 totals 15 residues. Germline CDR1 is LNHDA and CDR2 is SQIVND (reference sequence).